This T cell receptor (beta chain) was identified during a study of T cell repertoires in cytomegalovirus infection. Study as a whole: The study used recently identified HLA-C-restricted and well-studied HLA-B-restricted CMV epitopes.

This clonotype was detected a few times. Its antigen is as yet unknown. Trimming stripped 5 bases from V and 1 base from J, with 14 bases between. This CDR3 spans 16 amino acids. Germline assignment: CDR1 SEHNR and CDR2 FQNEAQ (reference sequence). TCRdb fed the reads into MiXCR, producing one record per CDR3 protein. The repertoire has 650,000 to 850,000 distinct CDR3 sequences, 25% to 35% of them found once; the top ten carry less than 15%. This receptor was taken from a human donor in good health (CMV status not recorded). Some clones in this sample may be carry-over from other donors' samples. This chain uses TRBV7-9 with TRBJ2-2; D might be TRBD1 or TRBD2, each matching 6 bases. The sequences come from cultured CD8+ T cells from PBMCs, collected from culture after CMV antigen stimulation. CDR3 protein: CASSRSGGQNTGELFF. CDR3 DNA sequence: TGTGCCAGCAGCCGTTCCGGGGGCCAGAACACCGGGGAGCTGTTTTTT.